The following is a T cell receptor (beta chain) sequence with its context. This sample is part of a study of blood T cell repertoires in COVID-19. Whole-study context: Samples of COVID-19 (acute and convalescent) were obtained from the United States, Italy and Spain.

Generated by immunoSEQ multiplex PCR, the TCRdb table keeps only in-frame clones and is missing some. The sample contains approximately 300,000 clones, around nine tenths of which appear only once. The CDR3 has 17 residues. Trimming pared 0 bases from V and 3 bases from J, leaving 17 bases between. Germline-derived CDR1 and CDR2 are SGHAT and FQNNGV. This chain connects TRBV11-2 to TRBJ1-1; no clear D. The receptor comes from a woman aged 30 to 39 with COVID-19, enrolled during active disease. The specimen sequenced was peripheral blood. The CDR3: CASSLDEGDGIHTEAFF. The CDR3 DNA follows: TGTGCCAGCAGCTTAGATGAGGGAGACGGTATCCACACTGAAGCTTTCTTT.